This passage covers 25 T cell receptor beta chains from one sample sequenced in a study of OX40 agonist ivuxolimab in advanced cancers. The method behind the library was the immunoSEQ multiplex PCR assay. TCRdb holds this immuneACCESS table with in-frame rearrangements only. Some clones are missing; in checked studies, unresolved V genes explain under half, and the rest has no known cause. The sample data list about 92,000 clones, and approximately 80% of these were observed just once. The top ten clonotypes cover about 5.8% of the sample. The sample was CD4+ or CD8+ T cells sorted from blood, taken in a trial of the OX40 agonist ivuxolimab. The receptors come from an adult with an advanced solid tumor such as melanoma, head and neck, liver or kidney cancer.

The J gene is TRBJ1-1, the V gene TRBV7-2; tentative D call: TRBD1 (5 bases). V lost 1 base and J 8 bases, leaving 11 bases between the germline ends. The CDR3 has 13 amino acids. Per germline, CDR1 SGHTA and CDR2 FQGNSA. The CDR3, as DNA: TGTGCCAGCAGCTTAGGCGGGACGGCAGAAGCTTTCTTT. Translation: CASSLGGTAEAFF.

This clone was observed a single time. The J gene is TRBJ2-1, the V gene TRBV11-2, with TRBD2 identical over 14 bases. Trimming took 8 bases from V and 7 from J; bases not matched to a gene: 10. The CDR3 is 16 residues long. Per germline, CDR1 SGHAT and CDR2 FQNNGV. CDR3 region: CASFRGGLAGVNEQFF. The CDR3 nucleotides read TGTGCCAGCTTTCGGGGGGGACTAGCGGGAGTTAATGAGCAGTTCTTC.

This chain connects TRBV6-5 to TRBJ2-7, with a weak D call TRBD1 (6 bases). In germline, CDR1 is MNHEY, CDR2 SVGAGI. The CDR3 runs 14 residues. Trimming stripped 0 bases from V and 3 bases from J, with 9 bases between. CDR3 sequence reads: CASSYSVRGYEQYF. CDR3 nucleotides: TGTGCCAGCAGTTACTCGGTCAGGGGCTACGAGCAGTACTTC.

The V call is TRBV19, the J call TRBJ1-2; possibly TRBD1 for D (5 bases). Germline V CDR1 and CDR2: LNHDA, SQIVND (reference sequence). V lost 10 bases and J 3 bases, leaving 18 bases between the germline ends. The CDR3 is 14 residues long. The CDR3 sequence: CATFVDSRDYGYTF. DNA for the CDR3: TGTGCCACCTTCGTGGATAGCAGGGACTATGGCTACACCTTC.

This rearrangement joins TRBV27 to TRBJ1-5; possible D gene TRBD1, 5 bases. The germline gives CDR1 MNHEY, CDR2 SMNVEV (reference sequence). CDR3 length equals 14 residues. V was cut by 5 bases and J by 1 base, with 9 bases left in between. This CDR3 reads CASSRDLSNQPQHF. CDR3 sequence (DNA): TGTGCCAGCAGTCGGGACCTAAGCAATCAGCCCCAGCATTTT.

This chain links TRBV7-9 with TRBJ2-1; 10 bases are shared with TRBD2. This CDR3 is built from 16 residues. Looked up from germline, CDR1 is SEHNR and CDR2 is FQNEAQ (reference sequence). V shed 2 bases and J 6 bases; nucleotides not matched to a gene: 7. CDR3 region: CASSLYGLAESNEQFF. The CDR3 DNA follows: TGTGCCAGCAGCTTATACGGACTAGCGGAGTCCAATGAGCAGTTCTTC.

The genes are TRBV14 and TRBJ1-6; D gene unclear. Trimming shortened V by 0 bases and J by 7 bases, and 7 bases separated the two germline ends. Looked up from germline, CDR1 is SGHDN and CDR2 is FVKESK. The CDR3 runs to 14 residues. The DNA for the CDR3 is TGTGCCAGCAGCCAAGAAGTTCACAATTCACCCCTCCACTTT. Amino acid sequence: CASSQEVHNSPLHF. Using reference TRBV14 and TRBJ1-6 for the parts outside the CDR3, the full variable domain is EAGVTQFPSHSVIEKGQTVTLRCDPISGHDNLYWYRRVMGKEIKFLLHFVKESKQDESGMPNNRFLAERTGGTYSTLKVQPAELEDSGVYFCASSQEVHNSPLHFGNGTRLTVT.

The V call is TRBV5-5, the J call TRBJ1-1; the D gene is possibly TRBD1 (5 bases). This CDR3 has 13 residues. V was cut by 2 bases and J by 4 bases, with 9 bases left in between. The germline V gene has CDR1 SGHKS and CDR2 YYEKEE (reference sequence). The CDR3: CASSFGASTEAFF. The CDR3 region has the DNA TGTGCCAGCAGCTTCGGGGCAAGCACTGAAGCTTTCTTT.

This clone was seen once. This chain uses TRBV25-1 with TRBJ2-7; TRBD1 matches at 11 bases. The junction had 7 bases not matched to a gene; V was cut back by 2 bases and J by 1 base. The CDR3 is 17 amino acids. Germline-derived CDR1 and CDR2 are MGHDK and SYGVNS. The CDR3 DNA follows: TGTGCCAGCAGTGAAGATGGGACAGGGGGATTTTCCTACGAGCAGTACTTC. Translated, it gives CASSEDGTGGFSYEQYF.

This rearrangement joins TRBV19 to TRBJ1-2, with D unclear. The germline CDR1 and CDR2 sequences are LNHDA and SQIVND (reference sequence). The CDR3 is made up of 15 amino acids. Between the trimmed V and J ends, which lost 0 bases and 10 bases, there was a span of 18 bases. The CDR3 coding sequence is TGTGCCAGTAGTATAGATCGGGCCCAGACTTGGACCTACACCTTC. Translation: CASSIDRAQTWTYTF.

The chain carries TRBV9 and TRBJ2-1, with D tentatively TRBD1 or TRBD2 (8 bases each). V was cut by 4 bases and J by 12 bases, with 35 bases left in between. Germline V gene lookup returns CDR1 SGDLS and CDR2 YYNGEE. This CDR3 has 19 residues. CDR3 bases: TGTGCCAGCAGCCCGCGGACAGGGTCTACGGGGGGGCCGGGGGATGCGCAGTTCTTC. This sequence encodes CASSPRTGSTGGPGDAQFF. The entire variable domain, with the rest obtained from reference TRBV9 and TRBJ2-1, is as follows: DSGVTQTPKHLITATGQRVTLRCSPRSGDLSVYWYQQSLDQGLQFLIQYYNGEERAKGNILERFSAQQFPDLHSELNLSSLELGDSALYFCASSPRTGSTGGPGDAQFFGPGTRLTVL.

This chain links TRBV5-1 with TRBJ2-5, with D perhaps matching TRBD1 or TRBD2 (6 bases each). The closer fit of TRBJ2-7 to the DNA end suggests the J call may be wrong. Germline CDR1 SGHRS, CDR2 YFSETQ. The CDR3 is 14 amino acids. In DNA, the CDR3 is TGCGCCAGCAGCGGCGGGACAAGTTCCTACGAGCAGTACTTC. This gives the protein CASSGGTSSYEQYF.

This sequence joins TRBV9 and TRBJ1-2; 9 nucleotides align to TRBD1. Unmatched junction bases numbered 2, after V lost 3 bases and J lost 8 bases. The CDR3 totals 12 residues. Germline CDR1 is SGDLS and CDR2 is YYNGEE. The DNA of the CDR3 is TGTGCCAGCAGCGGAGACAGGGGGGGCTACACCTTC. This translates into CASSGDRGGYTF.

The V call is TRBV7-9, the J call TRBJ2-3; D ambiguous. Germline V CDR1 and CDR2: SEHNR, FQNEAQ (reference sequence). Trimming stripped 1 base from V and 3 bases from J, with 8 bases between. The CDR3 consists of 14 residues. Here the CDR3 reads CASSLELGTDTQYF. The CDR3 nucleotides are TGTGCCAGCAGCTTAGAGTTGGGGACAGATACGCAGTATTTT.

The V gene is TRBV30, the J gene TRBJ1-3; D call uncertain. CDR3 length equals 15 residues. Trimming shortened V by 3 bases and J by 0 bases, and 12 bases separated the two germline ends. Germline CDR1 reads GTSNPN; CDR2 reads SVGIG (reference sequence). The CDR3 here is CAWSSGRLSGNTIYF. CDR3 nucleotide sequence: TGTGCCTGGAGCAGTGGCAGGCTCTCTGGAAACACCATATATTTT.

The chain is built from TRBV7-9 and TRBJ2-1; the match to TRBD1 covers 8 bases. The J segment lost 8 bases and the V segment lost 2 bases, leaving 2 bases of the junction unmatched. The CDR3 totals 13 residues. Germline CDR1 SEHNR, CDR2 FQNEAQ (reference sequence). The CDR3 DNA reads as TGTGCCAGCAGCTTACCAGGGGGCCATGAGCAGTTCTTC. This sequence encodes CASSLPGGHEQFF.

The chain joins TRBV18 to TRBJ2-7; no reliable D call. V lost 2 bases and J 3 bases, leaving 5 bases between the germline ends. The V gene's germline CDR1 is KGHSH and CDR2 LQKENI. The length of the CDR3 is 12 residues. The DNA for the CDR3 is TGTGCCAGCTCACCAGGAGTCTACGAGCAGTACTTC. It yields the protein CASSPGVYEQYF.

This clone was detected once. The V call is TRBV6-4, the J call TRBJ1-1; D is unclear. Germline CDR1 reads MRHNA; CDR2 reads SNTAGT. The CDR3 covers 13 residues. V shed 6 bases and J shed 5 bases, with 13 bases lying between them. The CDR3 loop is CASSADEDTEAFF. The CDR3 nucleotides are TGTGCCAGCAGCGCGGACGAGGATACTGAAGCTTTCTTT.

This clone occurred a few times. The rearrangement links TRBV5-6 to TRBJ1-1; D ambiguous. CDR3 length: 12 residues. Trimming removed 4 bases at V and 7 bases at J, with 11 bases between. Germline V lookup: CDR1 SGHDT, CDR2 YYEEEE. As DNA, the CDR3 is TGTGCCAGCAGCAATGGGAGAAATGAAGCTTTCTTT. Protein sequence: CASSNGRNEAFF.

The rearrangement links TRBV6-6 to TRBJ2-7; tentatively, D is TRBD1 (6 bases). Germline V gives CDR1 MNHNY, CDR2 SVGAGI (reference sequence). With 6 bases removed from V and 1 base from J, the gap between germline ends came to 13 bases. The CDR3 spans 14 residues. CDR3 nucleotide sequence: TGTGCCAGCAGGGAGGACAGTACATCCTACGAGCAGTACTTC. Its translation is CASREDSTSYEQYF.

CDR3 region: CAWSVPGDTQYF. CDR3 DNA: TGTGCCTGGAGTGTACCGGGAGATACGCAGTATTTT. The chain recombines TRBV30 with TRBJ2-3, with D hard to call. Per germline, CDR1 GTSNPN and CDR2 SVGIG (reference sequence). V was trimmed by 0 bases and J by 5 bases, leaving 6 bases between them. The CDR3 contains 12 residues.

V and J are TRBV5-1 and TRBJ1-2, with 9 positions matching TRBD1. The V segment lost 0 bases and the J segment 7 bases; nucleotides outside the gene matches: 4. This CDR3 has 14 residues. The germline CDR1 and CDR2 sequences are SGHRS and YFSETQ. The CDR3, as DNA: TGCGCCAGCAGCTTGGGGGACAGGGCTTTTGGCTACACCTTC. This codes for CASSLGDRAFGYTF.

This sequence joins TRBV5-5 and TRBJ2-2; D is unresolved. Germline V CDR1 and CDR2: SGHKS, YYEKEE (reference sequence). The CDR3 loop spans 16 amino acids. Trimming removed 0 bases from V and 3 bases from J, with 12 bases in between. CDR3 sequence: CASSLAGGRHTGELFF. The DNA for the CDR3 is TGTGCCAGCAGCTTGGCGGGCGGCAGACACACCGGGGAGCTGTTTTTT.

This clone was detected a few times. The CDR3 DNA reads TGTGCCATCAGTGGACTACTAGCGGGGGGTTCCGGGGAGCTGTTTTTT. Encoded protein: CAISGLLAGGSGELFF. This rearrangement joins TRBV10-3 to TRBJ2-2; 12 nucleotides line up with TRBD2. The junction had 6 bases not matched to a gene; V was cut back by 4 bases and J by 6 bases. Germline CDR1 ENHRY, CDR2 SYGVKD. The CDR3 sequence is 16 residues long.

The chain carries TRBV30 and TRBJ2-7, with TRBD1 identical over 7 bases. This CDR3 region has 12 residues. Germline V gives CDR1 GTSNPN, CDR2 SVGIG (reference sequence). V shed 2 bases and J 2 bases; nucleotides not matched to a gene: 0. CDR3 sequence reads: CAWSTGAYEQYF. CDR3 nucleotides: TGTGCCTGGAGTACAGGGGCCTACGAGCAGTACTTC.